These T cell receptor beta chains were read from a single sample in a study of blood T cell repertoires in COVID-19. Assay used: immunoSEQ multiplex PCR; TCRdb lists only in-frame clones, some missing. The data hold 300,000 to 450,000 clones, with around 85% observed a single time. The material sequenced was peripheral blood. Source of these receptors: a woman aged 18-29 years with acute or convalescent COVID-19. CDR3s include the opening cysteine and the closing phenylalanine or tryptophan. The order of the fields is J gene, V gene, D gene, clone size, CDR3 DNA, CDR3 protein. A D gene is named only where the DNA matches it firmly. Only some rows state a clone size, as once, few, many or a class for expanded clones.

J gene: TRBJ2-1
V gene: TRBV7-9
D gene: TRBD1
clone size: once
CDR3 DNA: TGTGCCAGCAGCTCGTCCCGGGACAGGGGTGGATCCTACAATGAGCAGTTCTTC
CDR3 protein: CASSSSRDRGGSYNEQFF

J gene: TRBJ2-3
V gene: TRBV9
D gene: TRBD2
clone size: -
CDR3 DNA: TGTGCCAGCAGCGGCTCTGCCGAGCGGGGGTTGCCTTGGACAGATACGCAGTATTTT
CDR3 protein: CASSGSAERGLPWTDTQYF

J gene: TRBJ2-1
V gene: TRBV7-3
D gene: TRBD2
clone size: -
CDR3 DNA: TGTGCCAGCAGCTTAATACGCGGGGGTAAAAAGAATGAGCAGTTCTTC
CDR3 protein: CASSLIRGGKKNEQFF

J gene: TRBJ1-2
V gene: TRBV2
D gene: TRBD1
clone size: -
CDR3 DNA: TGTGCCAGCAACCCCGGGACAGGCCTCGGCTACACCTTC
CDR3 protein: CASNPGTGLGYTF

J gene: TRBJ2-3
V gene: TRBV13
D gene: -
clone size: -
CDR3 DNA: TGTGCCAGCAGAACCCGGGACACAGATACGCAGTATTTT
CDR3 protein: CASRTRDTDTQYF

J gene: TRBJ1-1
V gene: TRBV10-3
D gene: TRBD1
clone size: -
CDR3 DNA: TGTGCCATCAGTGAGGTGGGTGACAGGGGGACAGCTTTCTTT
CDR3 protein: CAISEVGDRGTAFF

J gene: TRBJ1-5
V gene: TRBV10-2
D gene: TRBD1
clone size: -
CDR3 DNA: TGCGCCAGCGGACAGACAGGGGCCGGGGATCAGCCCCAGCATTTT
CDR3 protein: CASGQTGAGDQPQHF

J gene: TRBJ2-1
V gene: TRBV11-3
D gene: -
clone size: -
CDR3 DNA: TGTGCCAGCAGCTTAAGCTCGGAGCGGGCCTACAATGAGCAGTTCTTC
CDR3 protein: CASSLSSERAYNEQFF

J gene: TRBJ2-2
V gene: TRBV9
D gene: -
clone size: -
CDR3 DNA: TGTGCCAGCAGCTCAGAGGCCTCCCTCCCGAACACCGGGGAGCTGTTTTTT
CDR3 protein: CASSSEASLPNTGELFF

J gene: TRBJ2-2
V gene: TRBV7-9
D gene: -
clone size: -
CDR3 DNA: TGTGCCAGCCTTGGCCCCACCGGGGAGCTGTTTTTT
CDR3 protein: CASLGPTGELFF